The TCR beta chain described here comes from a study of T cell repertoires in cytomegalovirus infection. Comment on this clonotype: Its antigen remains unidentified. A much bigger clone sits one base away, suggesting this may be a read error.

Looked up from germline, CDR1 is SGHTA and CDR2 is FQGNSA. The CDR3 totals 13 residues. Trimming stripped 9 bases from V and 0 bases from J, with 12 bases between. TCRdb used MiXCR to reprocess the reads, holding one entry per CDR3 protein. The table lists under 850,000 distinct CDR3 sequences, 35% of them singletons. Findings and caveats of the study: It was HLA-C-restricted CMV-specific TCR beta clonotypes that dominated the response ex vivo.

This sequence was found in a human donor in good health (CMV status not recorded). Some clones in this sample may be carry-over from other donors' samples. The specimen was PBMCs. The chain is built from TRBV7-2 and TRBJ2-7; D unresolved. For the CDR3, the DNA is TGTGCCAGAAGCGCCGAGACCTCCTACGAGCAGTACTTC. Its protein is CARSAETSYEQYF.